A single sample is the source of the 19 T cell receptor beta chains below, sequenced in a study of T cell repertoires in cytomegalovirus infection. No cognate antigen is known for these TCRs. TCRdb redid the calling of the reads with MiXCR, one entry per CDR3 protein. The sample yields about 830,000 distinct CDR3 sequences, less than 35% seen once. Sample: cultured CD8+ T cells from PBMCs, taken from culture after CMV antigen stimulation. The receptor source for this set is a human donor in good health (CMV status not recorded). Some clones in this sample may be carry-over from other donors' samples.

The CDR3 bases are TGTGCCAGCAGTGACTCCCCCCTAGCGGGTCCTTCCCATGAGCAGTTCTTC. Amino acids: CASSDSPLAGPSHEQFF. V is TRBV6-4 and J is TRBJ2-1; TRBD2 agrees at 8 bases. Germline CDR1 MRHNA, CDR2 SNTAGT. The CDR3 spans 17 residues. J lost 8 bases, V lost 0 bases, and 12 bases had no gene match.

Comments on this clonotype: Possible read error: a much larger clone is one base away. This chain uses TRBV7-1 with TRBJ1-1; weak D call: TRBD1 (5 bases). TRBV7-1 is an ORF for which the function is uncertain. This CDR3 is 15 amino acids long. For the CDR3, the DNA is TGTACCAGCAGCCCCTGGGGACGGATGTACACTGAAGCTTTCTTT. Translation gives CTSSPWGRMYTEAFF.

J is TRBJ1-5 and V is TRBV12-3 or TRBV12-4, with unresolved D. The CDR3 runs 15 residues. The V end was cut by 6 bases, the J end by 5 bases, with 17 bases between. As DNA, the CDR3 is TGTGCCAGCAGCGCTCCGGGGTCCCCATATCAGCCCCAGCATTTT. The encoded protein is CASSAPGSPYQPQHF.

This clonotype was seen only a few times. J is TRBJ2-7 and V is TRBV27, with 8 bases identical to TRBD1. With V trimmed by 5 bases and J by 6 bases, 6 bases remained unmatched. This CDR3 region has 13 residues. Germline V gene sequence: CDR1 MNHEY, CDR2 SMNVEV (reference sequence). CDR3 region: CASSTGQGSEQYV. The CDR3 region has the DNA TGTGCCAGCAGTACCGGACAGGGCTCCGAGCAGTACGTC.

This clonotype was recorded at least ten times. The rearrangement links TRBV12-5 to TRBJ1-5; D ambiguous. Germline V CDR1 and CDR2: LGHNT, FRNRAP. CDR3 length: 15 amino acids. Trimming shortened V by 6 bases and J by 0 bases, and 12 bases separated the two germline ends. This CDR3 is CASGQHTYSNQPQHF. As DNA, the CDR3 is TGTGCTAGTGGCCAGCACACCTATAGCAATCAGCCCCAGCATTTT.

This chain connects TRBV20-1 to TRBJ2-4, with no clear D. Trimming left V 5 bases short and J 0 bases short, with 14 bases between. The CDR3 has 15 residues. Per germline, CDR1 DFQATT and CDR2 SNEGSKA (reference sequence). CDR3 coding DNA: TGCAGTGCTCCCTCCGAAGCGATAGCCAAAAACATTCAGTACTTC. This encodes CSAPSEAIAKNIQYF.

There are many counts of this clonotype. CDR3: CASSLGLGTYEQYV. The CDR3 region has the DNA TGTGCCAGCAGCTTGGGCCTGGGGACCTACGAGCAGTACGTC. The genes are TRBV5-5 and TRBJ2-7; unclear D gene. Germline CDR1 is SGHKS and CDR2 is YYEKEE (reference sequence). CDR3 length: 14 amino acids. Trimming stripped 0 bases from V and 2 bases from J, with 9 bases between.

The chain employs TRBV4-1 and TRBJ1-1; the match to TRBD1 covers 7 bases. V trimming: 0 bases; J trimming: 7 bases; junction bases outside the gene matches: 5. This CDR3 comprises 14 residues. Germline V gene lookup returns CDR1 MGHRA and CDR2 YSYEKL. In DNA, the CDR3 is TGCGCCAGCAGCCAAGAGGGCAGGGGGATTGAAGCTTTCTTT. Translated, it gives CASSQEGRGIEAFF.

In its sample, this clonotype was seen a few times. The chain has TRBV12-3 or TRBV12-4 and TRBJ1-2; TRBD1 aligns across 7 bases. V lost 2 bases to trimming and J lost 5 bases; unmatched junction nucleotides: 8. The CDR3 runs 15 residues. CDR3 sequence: CASSLRRGTVYGYTF. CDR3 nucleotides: TGTGCCAGCAGTTTAAGAAGGGGGACAGTGTATGGCTACACCTTC.

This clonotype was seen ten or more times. CDR3 DNA sequence: TGTGCCAGCAGCTTAGGTTGGGGCAGTGATGAGCAGTTCTTC. It specifies CASSLGWGSDEQFF. The chain recombines TRBV7-9 with TRBJ2-1; D is possibly TRBD1 (5 bases). V was clipped by 1 base and J by 8 bases, with 12 bases between them. CDR3 length: 14 residues. Germline V lookup: CDR1 SEHNR, CDR2 FQNEAQ (reference sequence).

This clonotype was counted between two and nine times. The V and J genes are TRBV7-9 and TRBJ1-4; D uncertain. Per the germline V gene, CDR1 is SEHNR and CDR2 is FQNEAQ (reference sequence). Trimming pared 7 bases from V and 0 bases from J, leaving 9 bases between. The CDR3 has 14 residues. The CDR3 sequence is CASTRPATNEKLFF. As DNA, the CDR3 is TGTGCCAGCACCCGACCCGCAACTAATGAAAAACTGTTTTTT.

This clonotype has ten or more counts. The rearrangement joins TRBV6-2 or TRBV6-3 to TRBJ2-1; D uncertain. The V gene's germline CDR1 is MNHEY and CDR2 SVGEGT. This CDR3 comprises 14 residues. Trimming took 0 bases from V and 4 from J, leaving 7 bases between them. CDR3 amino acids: CASSYSNSYNEQFF. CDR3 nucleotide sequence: TGTGCCAGCAGTTACTCCAACAGTTACAATGAGCAGTTCTTC.

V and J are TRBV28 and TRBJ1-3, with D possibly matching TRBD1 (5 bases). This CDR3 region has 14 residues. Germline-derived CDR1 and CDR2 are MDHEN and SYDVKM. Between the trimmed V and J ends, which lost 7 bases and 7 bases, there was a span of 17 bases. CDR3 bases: TGTGCCAGCACCTCCCGAATGGGGCATAACACCATATATTTT. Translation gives CASTSRMGHNTIYF.

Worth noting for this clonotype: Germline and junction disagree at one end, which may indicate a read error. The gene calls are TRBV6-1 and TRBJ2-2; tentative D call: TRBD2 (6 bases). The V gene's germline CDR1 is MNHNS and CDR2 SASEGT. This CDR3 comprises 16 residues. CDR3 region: CVSSERRVYGTGELFF. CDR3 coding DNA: TGTGTCAGCAGTGAACGGAGGGTTTACGGCACCGGGGAGCTGTTTTTT.

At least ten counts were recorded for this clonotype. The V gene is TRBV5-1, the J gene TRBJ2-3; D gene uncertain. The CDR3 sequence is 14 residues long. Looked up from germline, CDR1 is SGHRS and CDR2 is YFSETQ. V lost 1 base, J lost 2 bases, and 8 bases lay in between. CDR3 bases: TGCGCCAGCAGCTTGTGGGTGCACACAGATACGCAGTATTTT. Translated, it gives CASSLWVHTDTQYF. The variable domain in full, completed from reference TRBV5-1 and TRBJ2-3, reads KAGVTQTPRYLIKTRGQQVTLSCSPISGHRSVSWYQQTPGQGLQFLFEYFSETQRNKGNFPGRFSGRQFSNSRSEMNVSTLELGDSALYLCASSLWVHTDTQYFGPGTRLTVL.

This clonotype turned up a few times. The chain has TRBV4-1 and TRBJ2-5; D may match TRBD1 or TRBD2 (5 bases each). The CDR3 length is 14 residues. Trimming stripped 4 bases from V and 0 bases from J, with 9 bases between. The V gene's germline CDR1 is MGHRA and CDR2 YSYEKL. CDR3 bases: TGCGCCAGCAGCCCGGGACGGAACCAAGAGACCCAGTACTTC. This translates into CASSPGRNQETQYF.

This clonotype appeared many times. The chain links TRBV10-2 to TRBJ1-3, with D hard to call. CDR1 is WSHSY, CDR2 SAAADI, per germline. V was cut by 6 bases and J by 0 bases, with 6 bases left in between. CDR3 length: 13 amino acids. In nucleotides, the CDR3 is TGCGCCAGCAGCGGTGACTCTGGAAACACCATATATTTT. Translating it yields CASSGDSGNTIYF.

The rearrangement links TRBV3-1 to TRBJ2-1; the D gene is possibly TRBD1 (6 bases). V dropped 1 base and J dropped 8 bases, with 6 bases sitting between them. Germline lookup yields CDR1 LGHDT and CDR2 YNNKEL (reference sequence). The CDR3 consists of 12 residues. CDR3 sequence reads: CASSQAGDEQFF. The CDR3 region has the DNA TGTGCCAGCAGCCAAGCAGGGGATGAGCAGTTCTTC.

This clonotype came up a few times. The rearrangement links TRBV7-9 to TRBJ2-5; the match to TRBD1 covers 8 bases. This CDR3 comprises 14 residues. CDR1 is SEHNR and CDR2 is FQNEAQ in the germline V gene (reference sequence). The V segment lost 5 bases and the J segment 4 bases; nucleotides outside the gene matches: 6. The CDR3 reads CASSARDRRETQYF. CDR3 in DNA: TGTGCCAGCAGCGCCCGGGACAGGCGAGAGACCCAGTACTTC.